These T cell receptor beta chains were read from a single sample in a study of shared clonotypes between healthy human individuals. The method was immunoSEQ multiplex PCR; TCRdb's version includes in-frame clones alone and lacks a portion of them. The data show 1,400,000 or so clones, approximately 98.5% seen once. What was sequenced was naive CD4+ T cells sorted from blood. The receptors shown here come from a man aged 25 to 40 in good health. Each CDR3 is given with its conserved first and last residue. Fields, in order: clone size, D gene, J gene, V gene, CDR3 DNA, CDR3 protein. A D gene is named only where the DNA matches it firmly. The size field is filled for only some rows; it gives once, few, many or a size class.

clone_size: NA
d_call: NA
j_call: TRBJ2-1
v_call: TRBV9
cdr3_nt: TGTGCCAGCAGCGACTGGGGGCGGGCATACAATGAGCAGTTCTTC
cdr3_aa: CASSDWGRAYNEQFF

clone_size: NA
d_call: NA
j_call: TRBJ2-2
v_call: TRBV7-9
cdr3_nt: TGTGCCAGCAGCTTAGGGACTTACACCGGGGAGCTGTTTTTT
cdr3_aa: CASSLGTYTGELFF

clone_size: once
d_call: TRBD2
j_call: TRBJ2-2
v_call: TRBV18
cdr3_nt: TGTGCCAGCTCACCACCGAGCCAGCGGGGAGGAACCGGGGAGCTGTTTTTT
cdr3_aa: CASSPPSQRGGTGELFF

clone_size: NA
d_call: NA
j_call: TRBJ2-7
v_call: TRBV20-1
cdr3_nt: TGCAGTGCTAGAGAAATTTCCGAGCAGTACTTC
cdr3_aa: CSAREISEQYF

clone_size: NA
d_call: NA
j_call: TRBJ2-7
v_call: TRBV28
cdr3_nt: TGTGCCAGCAGTTGGGGCGGGGCTATGTACGAGCAGTACTTC
cdr3_aa: CASSWGGAMYEQYF

clone_size: NA
d_call: NA
j_call: TRBJ2-1
v_call: TRBV29-1
cdr3_nt: TGCAGCGTTGCCAGTACCTTGAACAATGAGCAGTTCTTC
cdr3_aa: CSVASTLNNEQFF

clone_size: NA
d_call: NA
j_call: TRBJ2-1
v_call: TRBV20-1
cdr3_nt: TGCAGTGCTTACAGCAATGAGCAGTTCTTC
cdr3_aa: CSAYSNEQFF

clone_size: NA
d_call: TRBD1
j_call: TRBJ1-2
v_call: TRBV7-2
cdr3_nt: TGTGCCAGCAGCTTAGCGGGGGGACAGGGTCATGGCTACACCTTC
cdr3_aa: CASSLAGGQGHGYTF

clone_size: NA
d_call: TRBD1
j_call: TRBJ2-5
v_call: TRBV5-1
cdr3_nt: TGCGCCAGCACCTCGCAGGGGGCGGGAGAGACCCAGTACTTC
cdr3_aa: CASTSQGAGETQYF

clone_size: once
d_call: TRBD2
j_call: TRBJ2-1
v_call: TRBV28
cdr3_nt: TGTGCCAGTGGGACTAGTCCAGGATACAATGAGCAGTTCTTC
cdr3_aa: CASGTSPGYNEQFF

clone_size: NA
d_call: NA
j_call: TRBJ2-2
v_call: TRBV28
cdr3_nt: TGTGCCAGCAGTAGGGGGACGGCGAACACCGGGGAGCTGTTTTTT
cdr3_aa: CASSRGTANTGELFF

clone_size: once
d_call: TRBD2
j_call: TRBJ2-3
v_call: TRBV7-2
cdr3_nt: TGTGCCAGCAGCCAGGGACTAGTCACAGATACGCAGTATTTT
cdr3_aa: CASSQGLVTDTQYF

clone_size: NA
d_call: NA
j_call: TRBJ1-5
v_call: TRBV19
cdr3_nt: TGTGCCAGTAGTATAGGACCGCAGACTTCAGATCAGCCCCAGCATTTT
cdr3_aa: CASSIGPQTSDQPQHF

clone_size: NA
d_call: TRBD2
j_call: TRBJ2-3
v_call: TRBV19
cdr3_nt: TGTGCCAGTAGTATTCCTAGCGGGAGTTCAGATACGCAGTATTTT
cdr3_aa: CASSIPSGSSDTQYF

clone_size: once
d_call: NA
j_call: TRBJ2-1
v_call: TRBV29-1
cdr3_nt: TGCAGCTCCCGGAGCAATGAGCAGTTCTTC
cdr3_aa: CSSRSNEQFF

clone_size: NA
d_call: NA
j_call: TRBJ2-1
v_call: TRBV5-1
cdr3_nt: TGCGCCAGCAGCGGCGGGATCTCCTACAATGAGCAGTTCTTC
cdr3_aa: CASSGGISYNEQFF

clone_size: once
d_call: TRBD1
j_call: TRBJ2-1
v_call: TRBV5-6
cdr3_nt: TGTGCCAGCATCAGGCAGGGGGCCCACAATGAGCAGTTCTTC
cdr3_aa: CASIRQGAHNEQFF

clone_size: NA
d_call: NA
j_call: TRBJ2-3
v_call: TRBV5-5
cdr3_nt: TGTGCCAGCAGCCCGGTGGTGTATCGGGGCACGACCACAGATACGCAGTATTTT
cdr3_aa: CASSPVVYRGTTTDTQYF

clone_size: NA
d_call: TRBD2
j_call: TRBJ2-1
v_call: TRBV6-1
cdr3_nt: TGTGCCAGTAGGACTAGCGGCAGCTCCTACAATGAGCAGTTCTTC
cdr3_aa: CASRTSGSSYNEQFF

clone_size: NA
d_call: TRBD2
j_call: TRBJ2-3
v_call: TRBV10-3
cdr3_nt: TGTGCCATCAGTGATAGCGGGAGGGCCAAAGATACGCAGTATTTT
cdr3_aa: CAISDSGRAKDTQYF

clone_size: NA
d_call: NA
j_call: TRBJ1-2
v_call: TRBV5-6
cdr3_nt: TGTGCCAGCAGCTCCGAGACAGCCTCTAGGGGCTACACCTTC
cdr3_aa: CASSSETASRGYTF

clone_size: NA
d_call: NA
j_call: TRBJ2-7
v_call: TRBV28
cdr3_nt: TGTGCCAGCAGTTTACTGGACTACGAGCAGTACTTC
cdr3_aa: CASSLLDYEQYF

clone_size: NA
d_call: NA
j_call: TRBJ2-3
v_call: TRBV4-3
cdr3_nt: TGCGCCAGCAGCCAAGTGGTGGGAGATCTGGGCGTTACGCAGTATTTT
cdr3_aa: CASSQVVGDLGVTQYF

clone_size: NA
d_call: TRBD2
j_call: TRBJ2-2
v_call: TRBV11-2
cdr3_nt: TGTGCCAGCAGCTTAATTGGCGGGGGGGCTGCGAACACCGGGGAGCTGTTTTTT
cdr3_aa: CASSLIGGGAANTGELFF

clone_size: NA
d_call: NA
j_call: TRBJ2-3
v_call: TRBV18
cdr3_nt: TGTGCCAGCTCTCGGGACACCACAGATACGCAGTATTTT
cdr3_aa: CASSRDTTDTQYF

clone_size: NA
d_call: TRBD2
j_call: TRBJ2-1
v_call: TRBV18
cdr3_nt: TGTGCCAGCTCACCACAAGCGGGAGGATCAGTGAATGAGCAGTTCTTC
cdr3_aa: CASSPQAGGSVNEQFF

clone_size: NA
d_call: NA
j_call: TRBJ2-7
v_call: TRBV6-5
cdr3_nt: TGTGCCAGCAGTTACGGCCCTAGCTCCTACGAGCAGTACTTC
cdr3_aa: CASSYGPSSYEQYF

clone_size: NA
d_call: NA
j_call: TRBJ1-1
v_call: TRBV18
cdr3_nt: TGTGCCAGCTCCCCCTGGGAGGGGGACACTGAAGCTTTCTTT
cdr3_aa: CASSPWEGDTEAFF

clone_size: NA
d_call: NA
j_call: TRBJ2-3
v_call: TRBV5-6
cdr3_nt: TGTGCCAGCAGCATTCAACAAGGCACAGATACGCAGTATTTT
cdr3_aa: CASSIQQGTDTQYF

clone_size: NA
d_call: NA
j_call: TRBJ1-4
v_call: TRBV5-1
cdr3_nt: TGCGCCAGCAGCTTGGGTGGGATGAGGGGTGAAAAACTGTTTTTT
cdr3_aa: CASSLGGMRGEKLFF

clone_size: once
d_call: NA
j_call: TRBJ2-1
v_call: TRBV6-1
cdr3_nt: TGTGCCAGCAGTGACAGGCTCCTGGGTGAGCAGTTCTTC
cdr3_aa: CASSDRLLGEQFF

clone_size: NA
d_call: NA
j_call: TRBJ1-2
v_call: TRBV19
cdr3_nt: TGTGCCAGTACCATGGGTCGCAGTTATGGCTACACCTTC
cdr3_aa: CASTMGRSYGYTF

clone_size: NA
d_call: NA
j_call: TRBJ2-7
v_call: TRBV5-1
cdr3_nt: TGCGCCAGCAGCTTTAGACAAGATGACGAGCAGTACTTC
cdr3_aa: CASSFRQDDEQYF

clone_size: once
d_call: NA
j_call: TRBJ1-4
v_call: TRBV14
cdr3_nt: TGTGCCAGCAGCCAGGTCCATGAAAAACTGTTTTTT
cdr3_aa: CASSQVHEKLFF

clone_size: NA
d_call: NA
j_call: TRBJ2-5
v_call: TRBV9
cdr3_nt: TGTGCCAGCAACAGGGCGAGCGGGGAGACCCAGTACTTC
cdr3_aa: CASNRASGETQYF

clone_size: NA
d_call: TRBD2
j_call: TRBJ2-1
v_call: TRBV27
cdr3_nt: TGTGCCAGCAAGCCGGCAGCGGGAGTCCGCTCCTACAATGAGCAGTTCTTC
cdr3_aa: CASKPAAGVRSYNEQFF

clone_size: NA
d_call: NA
j_call: TRBJ2-3
v_call: TRBV7-9
cdr3_nt: TGTGCCAGCAGTCGGGCTAGCGCTGGCACAGATACGCAGTATTTT
cdr3_aa: CASSRASAGTDTQYF

clone_size: NA
d_call: NA
j_call: TRBJ2-5
v_call: TRBV2
cdr3_nt: TGTGCCAGCAGTGAGGGCCTAGGGGAGACCCAGTACTTC
cdr3_aa: CASSEGLGETQYF

clone_size: NA
d_call: TRBD1
j_call: TRBJ2-7
v_call: TRBV27
cdr3_nt: TGTGCCAGCAAATCCAGGGGGCCGCCCTACGAGCAGTACTTC
cdr3_aa: CASKSRGPPYEQYF

clone_size: NA
d_call: NA
j_call: TRBJ2-7
v_call: TRBV7-3
cdr3_nt: TGTGCCAGCAGCCTGGTAGGGCACAAAACCTACGAGCAGTACTTC
cdr3_aa: CASSLVGHKTYEQYF

clone_size: once
d_call: NA
j_call: TRBJ2-3
v_call: TRBV10-3
cdr3_nt: TGTGCCATCAGTGAGCATCGGGACGCACCTAGCACAGATACGCAGTATTTT
cdr3_aa: CAISEHRDAPSTDTQYF

clone_size: NA
d_call: NA
j_call: TRBJ1-2
v_call: TRBV5-4
cdr3_nt: TGTGCCACCGGGCGCGGGGGCGCGATATATGGCTACACCTTC
cdr3_aa: CATGRGGAIYGYTF

clone_size: NA
d_call: NA
j_call: TRBJ2-5
v_call: TRBV29-1
cdr3_nt: TGCAGCGTTATAGGGGGAGAAGAGACCCAGTACTTC
cdr3_aa: CSVIGGEETQYF

clone_size: NA
d_call: TRBD1
j_call: TRBJ1-4
v_call: TRBV5-1
cdr3_nt: TGCGCCAGCAGCGGACCGGGACAGGCAAATGAAAAACTGTTTTTT
cdr3_aa: CASSGPGQANEKLFF

clone_size: NA
d_call: NA
j_call: TRBJ1-5
v_call: TRBV21-1
cdr3_nt: TGTGCCAGCAGGCTAACCCCGGCCCCAAAGCGGCAGCCCCAGCATTTT
cdr3_aa: CASRLTPAPKRQPQHF

clone_size: NA
d_call: NA
j_call: TRBJ1-4
v_call: TRBV7-9
cdr3_nt: TGTGCCAGCAGCTCCTGGGCAGGGGATGAAAAACTGTTTTTT
cdr3_aa: CASSSWAGDEKLFF

clone_size: NA
d_call: NA
j_call: TRBJ1-4
v_call: TRBV29-1
cdr3_nt: TGCAGCGCTGGCCCAGGGGCCGGTGAAAAACTGTTTTTT
cdr3_aa: CSAGPGAGEKLFF

clone_size: once
d_call: TRBD1
j_call: TRBJ2-7
v_call: TRBV5-5
cdr3_nt: TGTGCCAGCAGTTCCGGGACAGGGACCTACGAGCAGTACTTC
cdr3_aa: CASSSGTGTYEQYF